The source of this T cell receptor (beta chain) is a study of T-cell reconstitution after alpha-beta-depleted transplantation in children. Unique molecular identifiers were built into the TCRbeta library. Each CDR3 protein gets one entry after TCRdb re-called the PCR reads with MiXCR. This table has about 600,000 distinct CDR3 sequences, 10% appearing once. The V segment lost 4 bases and the J segment 4 bases; nucleotides outside the gene matches: 7. Germline CDR1 SGHKS, CDR2 YYEKEE (reference sequence). The CDR3 has 15 residues. This clonotype has at least ten counts. The chain has TRBV5-5 and TRBJ2-3; 9 bases are a match to TRBD1. This TCR derives from a human donor who donated a stem cell graft to a child with acute myeloid leukemia. The sequences come from PBMCs from the stem cell graft donor, collected from the stem cell graft. CDR3 region: CASSPGQGYADTQYF. CDR3 in DNA: TGTGCCAGCAGCCCGGGACAGGGATACGCAGATACGCAGTATTTT.